This T cell receptor beta chain was retrieved from a study of shared clonotypes between healthy human individuals. Only in-frame clones appear in the TCRdb table, and some are missing; sequencing was by immunoSEQ multiplex PCR. The sample includes 2.3 million or so clones, roughly 93% seen only once; the top ten take under 0.45%. Trimming cost V 0 bases and J 5 bases, with 15 bases left between them. The CDR3 sequence is 15 residues long. From germline, CDR1 is SGDLS and CDR2 YYNGEE. Of note for this clone: The antigen remains undetermined.

Overall study findings and caveats: Clonotypes that were shared across a handful of donors made up approximately 5% of naive CD4 clonotypes.

This sequence was found in a man aged 18 to 35 in good health. Some clones in this sample may be carry-over from other donors' samples. V is TRBV9 and J is TRBJ2-7, with D uncertain. Sequences were obtained from naive CD4+ T cells from PBMCs. Subset meaning: CD45RA+ positively selected. The CDR3 DNA reads TGTGCCAGCAGCGTAGCCCACGGGCCCTGGCACGAGCAGTACTTC. This sequence encodes CASSVAHGPWHEQYF.